This record looks at one T cell receptor beta chain sequence and its context. RNA, once extracted, was reverse transcribed into cDNA for use as the sequencing template. The data were produced by immunoSEQ multiplex PCR, yet TCRdb's version contains in-frame clones alone and is incomplete. The repertoire holds some 120,000 clones, with about 46% as singletons. This record comes from a study of CD8+ T cells in alopecia areata. CDR3 length equals 14 residues. From germline, CDR1 is MNHEY and CDR2 SMNVEV (reference sequence). The V and J ends lost 4 bases and 2 bases respectively, with 8 bases between them.

The sequence was collected from a human donor with alopecia areata. V usage is TRBV27 and J usage is TRBJ2-2, with D unclear. Sample: NKG2D-low CD8+ T cells sorted from blood. The CDR3 nucleotides read TGTGCCAGCAGTTCTTTGCTAAACACCGGGGAGCTGTTTTTT. It yields the protein CASSSLLNTGELFF.